The 21 T cell receptor beta chains reported below all come from one sample, sequenced in a study of T cells in Graves' hyperthyroidism and ophthalmopathy. Amplification of TCR beta CDR3 regions used RNA as the template. A set of HTBI primers served as the primers for a first-round RT-PCR of the TCR CDR3. TCRdb analysed the multiplex PCR reads with MiXCR anew, one entry per CDR3 protein. The profile shows about 350,000 distinct CDR3 sequences, approximately 17% of them singletons. What was sequenced was blood. These receptor sequences come from a woman in her twenties or thirties with Graves' hyperthyroidism that later progressed to Graves' ophthalmopathy.

This chain uses TRBV7-9 with TRBJ2-1; a possible D gene is TRBD1 (6 bases). There are 14 residues in the CDR3. Per the germline V gene, CDR1 is SEHNR and CDR2 is FQNEAQ (reference sequence). V dropped 7 bases and J dropped 6 bases, with 16 bases sitting between them. The chain's CDR3 is CASTSWTAANEQFF. CDR3 DNA sequence: TGTGCCAGCACCTCCTGGACAGCAGCCAATGAGCAGTTCTTC. Full variable domain (remainder filled in from reference TRBV7-9 and TRBJ2-1): DTGVSQNPRHKITKRGQNVTFRCDPISEHNRLYWYRQTLGQGPEFLTYFQNEAQLEKSRLLSDRFSAERPKGSFSTLEIQRTEQGDSAMYLCASTSWTAANEQFFGPGTRLTVL.

There are many counts of this clonotype. The chain combines TRBV28 with TRBJ1-6; 8 bases map to TRBD1. Trimming removed 5 bases from V and 1 base from J; junction bases left unmatched: 7. Germline V gene sequence: CDR1 MDHEN, CDR2 SYDVKM. The CDR3 covers 17 residues. The CDR3, as DNA: TGTGCCAGCAGTCATTTCAGGGGGCGTTCCTATAATTCACCCCTCCACTTT. The encoded protein is CASSHFRGRSYNSPLHF.

This clonotype appeared a few times. V usage is TRBV7-9 and J usage is TRBJ1-4, with TRBD1 identical over 8 bases. V lost 6 bases to trimming and J lost 2 bases; unmatched junction nucleotides: 5. The CDR3 extends over 15 amino acids. Germline V gene sequence: CDR1 SEHNR, CDR2 FQNEAQ (reference sequence). The CDR3 bases are TGTGCCAGCAGACGCAGGGGGCAGACTAATGAAAAACTGTTTTTT. This sequence encodes CASRRRGQTNEKLFF.

This clonotype was picked up many times. The chain uses TRBV18 and TRBJ1-2; D is undetermined. The CDR3 runs to 15 residues. The germline V gene encodes CDR1 KGHSH and CDR2 LQKENI. Trimming pared 0 bases from V and 8 bases from J, leaving 16 bases between. CDR3 in amino acids: CASSPPVDAPEGYTF. The CDR3 bases are TGTGCCAGCTCACCACCGGTGGACGCCCCAGAAGGCTACACCTTC.

The V and J genes are TRBV5-1 and TRBJ2-1; D gene uncertain. Trimming removed 1 base at V and 2 bases at J, with 22 bases between. Per germline, CDR1 SGHRS and CDR2 YFSETQ. This CDR3 is 19 amino acids long. CDR3 amino acids: CASSLYPYETQRAYNEQFF. In nucleotides, the CDR3 is TGCGCCAGCAGCTTGTATCCTTACGAGACCCAACGAGCCTACAATGAGCAGTTCTTC.

The chain couples TRBV6-1 to TRBJ2-5; D perhaps matches TRBD2 (7 bases). Trimming removed 3 bases at V and 5 bases at J, with 13 bases between. The CDR3 is 14 residues long. CDR1 and CDR2 from the germline V gene are MNHNS and SASEGT. CDR3 amino acids: CASSDGGARETQYF. CDR3 sequence (DNA): TGTGCCAGCAGTGATGGGGGGGCCAGGGAGACCCAGTACTTC.

The chain employs TRBV27 and TRBJ2-7; D may match TRBD1 or TRBD2 (6 bases each). Germline CDR1 reads MNHEY; CDR2 reads SMNVEV (reference sequence). With 1 base removed from V and 7 bases from J, the gap between germline ends came to 14 bases. The CDR3 sequence is 14 residues long. Here the CDR3 DNA reads TGTGCCAGCAGTTTATGGGGGGCTAGCCGTGAGCAGTACTTC. Protein product: CASSLWGASREQYF.

This clonotype has at least ten counts. This chain uses TRBV20-1 with TRBJ2-1, with TRBD2 identical over 7 bases. The J segment lost 1 base and the V segment lost 3 bases, leaving 12 bases of the junction unmatched. The CDR3 extends over 17 amino acids. CDR1 DFQATT and CDR2 SNEGSKA come from the germline V gene (reference sequence). The CDR3 bases are TGCAGTGCTAGTCTTGGCGGGAGCACGATATCCTACAATGAGCAGTTCTTC. Its translation is CSASLGGSTISYNEQFF.

V is TRBV20-1 and J is TRBJ2-7; TRBD2 might be the D (5 bases). The CDR3 length is 17 residues. The V gene lost 6 bases and the J gene lost 0 bases, with 24 bases spanning the gap. The germline CDR1 and CDR2 sequences are DFQATT and SNEGSKA (reference sequence). The CDR3 region is CSAEGDPRELLSYEQYF. The CDR3 DNA follows: TGCAGTGCCGAAGGAGATCCAAGGGAGCTACTCTCCTACGAGCAGTACTTC.

The chain joins TRBV19 to TRBJ2-7; 8 positions match TRBD1. Looked up from germline, CDR1 is LNHDA and CDR2 is SQIVND (reference sequence). CDR3 length: 15 amino acids. J lost 1 base, V lost 3 bases, and 5 bases had no gene match. The DNA for the CDR3 is TGTGCCAGTAGTATGAAGGGACAGGAGTCCTACGAGCAGTACTTC. Its protein is CASSMKGQESYEQYF.

This clonotype was picked up a small number of times. As DNA, the CDR3 is TGCGCCAGCAGCCGACCGGGACAGGGTTCGTACGGTGGCTACACCTTC. Protein sequence: CASSRPGQGSYGGYTF. The chain uses TRBV4-1 and TRBJ1-2, with TRBD1 matching 9 bases. The CDR3 contains 16 residues. Germline V gives CDR1 MGHRA, CDR2 YSYEKL. After removal of 4 bases from V and 7 bases from J, the junction contained 13 bases not matched to a gene.

In its sample, this clonotype was seen many times. The chain recombines TRBV28 with TRBJ1-6; D perhaps matches TRBD1 (5 bases). The germline V gene has CDR1 MDHEN and CDR2 SYDVKM. There are 16 residues in the CDR3. Trimming pared 8 bases from V and 6 bases from J, leaving 20 bases between. CDR3 amino acids: CASGQERGFSNSPLHF. In DNA form, the CDR3 reads TGTGCCAGCGGCCAAGAGAGGGGATTCAGTAATTCACCCCTCCACTTT.

There are many counts of this clonotype. CDR3 nucleotide sequence: TGCAGCGTTGCGATGGGGGCTAACTATGGCTACACCTTC. Its translation is CSVAMGANYGYTF. V gene TRBV29-1 combines with J gene TRBJ1-2; weak D call: TRBD1 (5 bases). Trimming removed 4 bases at V and 0 bases at J, with 9 bases between. CDR1 SQVTM and CDR2 ANQGSEA come from the germline V gene. This CDR3 comprises 13 residues.

This clonotype was recorded many times. The chain recombines TRBV15 with TRBJ2-3, with 7 bases identical to TRBD1. Germline trimming cut 1 base from V and 6 bases from J; bases unmatched to any gene: 10. CDR3 size: 16 residues. The V gene's germline CDR1 is LNHNV and CDR2 YYDKDF (reference sequence). CDR3: CATSRGDSGRGDTQYF. The CDR3 nucleotides read TGTGCCACCAGCAGAGGGGACAGTGGGCGAGGGGATACGCAGTATTTT.

The J gene is TRBJ2-3, the V gene TRBV4-1, with D maybe TRBD2 (6 bases). Trimming stripped 1 base from V and 5 bases from J, with 16 bases between. Per germline, CDR1 MGHRA and CDR2 YSYEKL. The CDR3 sequence is 16 residues long. The CDR3 DNA follows: TGCGCCAGCAGCCAAGTGGCCCGGCGGGGAGGAGATACGCAGTATTTT. Translation: CASSQVARRGGDTQYF.

The V call is TRBV5-5, the J call TRBJ1-4; 12 bases fit TRBD1. The CDR3 has 19 residues. The J segment lost 0 bases and the V segment lost 2 bases, leaving 8 bases of the junction unmatched. Germline lookup yields CDR1 SGHKS and CDR2 YYEKEE (reference sequence). The CDR3 sequence: CASSLGTGGLWATNEKLFF. CDR3 in DNA: TGTGCCAGCAGCTTAGGGACAGGGGGCCTTTGGGCAACTAATGAAAAACTGTTTTTT.

This clonotype was observed at least ten times. The chain uses TRBV11-2 and TRBJ1-2; TRBD1 matches 10 bases. Unmatched junction bases numbered 0, after V lost 4 bases and J lost 1 base. Germline V gene sequence: CDR1 SGHAT, CDR2 FQNNGV. The CDR3 consists of 14 residues. The CDR3 here is CASSWDRGNYGYTF. The CDR3 DNA reads as TGTGCCAGCAGCTGGGACAGGGGTAACTATGGCTACACCTTC.

This clonotype was seen only a few times. The chain carries TRBV20-1 and TRBJ2-1, with 9 positions matching TRBD2. The CDR3 consists of 15 residues. V was pared by 5 bases and J by 5 bases, with 10 bases of the junction left unmatched. Looked up from germline, CDR1 is DFQATT and CDR2 is SNEGSKA (reference sequence). The CDR3 bases are TGCAGTGCTCCTCTCCTAGCGGGGCTAGACAATGAGCAGTTCTTC. Translating gives CSAPLLAGLDNEQFF.

This clonotype was detected ten times or more. The rearrangement uses TRBV7-9 and TRBJ1-2; perhaps TRBD1 as D (6 bases). Deletions cut 4 bases from V and 6 bases from J, with 15 bases between. The CDR3 runs 14 residues. The germline V gene encodes CDR1 SEHNR and CDR2 FQNEAQ (reference sequence). The CDR3: CASSSDRNPHGYTF. In DNA form, the CDR3 reads TGTGCCAGCAGCTCCGACAGGAATCCCCATGGCTACACCTTC.

The table lists this clonotype with many counts. The chain recombines TRBV12-3 or TRBV12-4 with TRBJ1-3; D might be TRBD1 (5 bases). The germline V and J ends were trimmed by 4 bases and 2 bases, with 15 bases remaining between them. The CDR3 sequence is 16 residues long. CDR3: CASSSPFDSAGNTIYF. CDR3 coding DNA: TGTGCCAGCAGTTCCCCCTTTGACAGCGCTGGAAACACCATATATTTT.

This clonotype was counted between two and nine times. The rearrangement uses TRBV19 and TRBJ1-1; a possible D gene is TRBD1 (6 bases). CDR3 length: 13 residues. Germline CDR1 LNHDA, CDR2 SQIVND (reference sequence). The V gene lost 4 bases and the J gene lost 3 bases, with 9 bases spanning the gap. The CDR3 here is CASSTDRYTEAFF. The CDR3 bases are TGTGCCAGTAGTACCGACAGGTACACTGAAGCTTTCTTT.